Given below is one TCR beta chain in context. This clone showed up just once. Its binding antigen is unknown. Qualities for individual bases were not recorded, and no much larger clone is one base off. The data derive from a study of blood T cell repertoires in COVID-19 (dated by TCRdb to the early 2020s). Study-level background: The collaborator samples originated in the United States, Italy and Spain and spanned the acute and convalescent phases of COVID-19. The material from the prospective study consisted of cDNA or gDNA derived from T cells, B-cell-depleted T cells, or PBMCs. The dataset comprised deeply sampled blood TCRbeta repertoires from subjects exposed to, actively infected with, or recovered from COVID-19. The repertoires were released in a freely available public database meant as a resource for research on the immune response to SARS-CoV-2. The samples were drawn from two sources: the first 160 participants of the ongoing ImmuneRACE study, and fewer than 1,500 subjects contributed by 6 global collaborators. Nearly every sample came with metadata listing a de-identified subject ID, COVID-19 status, age in years and sex. Where available, HLA class I and class II types were taken from metadata supplied by the sample provider and were not determined by assay-based typing. Overall study outcomes, separate from this receptor: Clinical and demographic metadata were provided uncurated, with the amount varying by source and participant.

TCRbeta CDR3 regions were amplified from genomic DNA by means of the immunoSEQ Assay, a bias-controlled multiplex PCR. The study's processing was this. The number of nucleated cells in each sample was estimated by amplification of reference gene primers within the assay. To quantify the absolute abundance of each unique TCRbeta CDR3 rearrangement, sequence reads were collapsed and filtered. Productive Simpson clonality was computed per sample as the square root of Simpson's diversity index over productive rearrangements. The source is immuneACCESS, and TCRdb retained only in-frame sequences with V and J called. Part of the clones is not carried over; for the studies checked, unresolved V genes explain less than half of this, and the remainder is unexplained. Clone size and the V and J calls come from that table; the DNA yielded D and trimming. A total of about 72,000 clones appear in this sample, about 89% of them only once. In total, the top ten clones hold around 6.7% of the sample.

Trimmed from V: 6 bases; trimmed from J: 5 bases; junction bases lacking a gene match: 6. Its CDR3 holds 15 amino acids, cysteine through phenylalanine. CDR3 DNA is the only sequence kept; it has 45 bases, read in frame from the first base. The germline V gene specifies MDHEN as CDR1 and SYDVKM as CDR2. Collaborating institutions collected whole blood in K2EDTA tubes following their own protocols. For TCRbeta analysis, collaborators shipped samples in one of three forms: frozen whole blood, isolated PBMCs, or DNA extracted from either of those sample types. In this chain, TRBV28 is recombined with TRBJ2-1, with 11 junctional bases fitting TRBD2. This receptor was identified in a human donor in a cohort sampled during active COVID-19. Specimen: peripheral blood. The DNA reads TGTGCCAGCAGACTTAGCGGGAGGGCCCACAATGAGCAGTTCTTC. Its protein is CASRLSGRAHNEQFF.